These 29 T cell receptor beta chains share one sample of origin, sequenced in a study of blood T cell repertoires in COVID-19. The method was immunoSEQ multiplex PCR; TCRdb's version includes in-frame clones alone and lacks a portion of them. Of 200,000 to 250,000 clones listed, approximately 85% were seen once; the top ten hold 5.1%. The specimen was peripheral blood. The receptors stem from a man aged 50-59 years with COVID-19, enrolled during active disease.

This chain uses TRBV19 with TRBJ2-7, with TRBD1 matching 8 bases. J lost 2 bases, V lost 4 bases, and 7 bases had no gene match. Germline CDR1 is LNHDA and CDR2 is SQIVND (reference sequence). CDR3 size: 15 residues. The CDR3 bases are TGTGCCAGTAGTAAAGGGACAGGAATAACCTACGAGCAGTACTTC. Protein product: CASSKGTGITYEQYF.

Here the CDR3 DNA reads TGTGCCAGCAGTTACGGGGGCCAGGAGGAAAAACTGTTTTTT. It codes for CASSYGGQEEKLFF. The rearrangement joins TRBV6-5 to TRBJ1-4; D might be TRBD1 (6 bases). Germline lookup yields CDR1 MNHEY and CDR2 SVGAGI. The ends were cut back, 2 bases at V and 8 bases at J, with 12 bases in the middle. The CDR3 spans 14 residues.

The CDR3 DNA follows: TGTGCCAGCAGCTTGGCTCGGGGACAGGGAAGCAAAAACATTCAGTACTTC. Protein sequence: CASSLARGQGSKNIQYF. The chain uses TRBV5-4 and TRBJ2-4, with TRBD1 identical over 9 bases. The length of the CDR3 is 17 residues. J was trimmed by 3 bases and V by 0 bases; bases with no gene match: 7. Germline V gene data show CDR1 as SGHNT and CDR2 as YYREEE (reference sequence).

The genes are TRBV5-4 and TRBJ1-6; 9 bases agree with TRBD1. V trimming: 2 bases; J trimming: 8 bases; junction bases outside the gene matches: 14. Germline CDR1 and CDR2: SGHNT and YYREEE (reference sequence). The CDR3 contains 18 residues. The CDR3 bases are TGTGCCAGCAGCTTTCCGGGACAGGGCTTACCTGGGGATTCACCCCTCCACTTT. It codes for CASSFPGQGLPGDSPLHF.

The V call is TRBV4-2, the J call TRBJ2-2; D is perhaps TRBD1 (6 bases). Trimming cost V 1 base and J 6 bases, with 12 bases left between them. This CDR3 has 15 amino acids. The V gene's germline CDR1 is LGHNA and CDR2 YNFKEQ. Here the CDR3 DNA reads TGTGCCAGCAGCCAAGGGGGGCTAATCTCCGGGGAGCTGTTTTTT. Protein product: CASSQGGLISGELFF.

J is TRBJ2-5 and V is TRBV12-3 or TRBV12-4; D perhaps matches TRBD1 (6 bases). The CDR3 is 13 amino acids. V was trimmed by 4 bases and J by 5 bases, leaving 11 bases between them. DNA of the CDR3: TGTGCCAGCAGTTCAAGCGACAGGGAGACCCAGTACTTC. As protein: CASSSSDRETQYF.

This chain joins TRBV5-6 and TRBJ2-3; TRBD2 aligns across 12 bases. V trimming: 0 bases; J trimming: 7 bases; junction bases outside the gene matches: 3. This CDR3 comprises 15 residues. Per germline, CDR1 SGHDT and CDR2 YYEEEE. As DNA, the CDR3 is TGTGCCAGCAGCTTGGTCACTAGCGGGGGGAATACGCAGTATTTT. Translated: CASSLVTSGGNTQYF.

This clone was observed a single time. This rearrangement joins TRBV19 to TRBJ1-1; D is possibly TRBD1 (6 bases). V lost 3 bases and J lost 2, with 19 bases in between. CDR3 length: 17 residues. CDR1 LNHDA and CDR2 SQIVND come from the germline V gene (reference sequence). CDR3 sequence reads: CASSMSGGQEVNTEAFF. The CDR3 bases are TGTGCCAGTAGTATGTCGGGGGGCCAAGAAGTTAACACTGAAGCTTTCTTT.

This sequence joins TRBV30 and TRBJ1-1; 11 nucleotides line up with TRBD1. The V gene end was trimmed by 4 bases and the J gene end by 4 bases; junction bases not matched to a gene: 5. Germline V lookup: CDR1 GTSNPN, CDR2 SVGIG (reference sequence). The CDR3 contains 14 residues. The chain's CDR3 is CAWKGTGGGTEAFF. The DNA of the CDR3 is TGTGCCTGGAAAGGGACAGGGGGAGGCACTGAAGCTTTCTTT.

The V and J genes are TRBV5-1 and TRBJ1-6, with TRBD1 matching over 7 bases. CDR3 length: 16 amino acids. The V and J ends lost 4 bases and 5 bases, in that order; junction bases with no gene match: 9. Germline CDR1 reads SGHRS; CDR2 reads YFSETQ. The CDR3 bases are TGCGCCAGCAGCCCGACAGGGTATCTTAATAATTCACCCCTCCACTTT. Protein product: CASSPTGYLNNSPLHF.

The chain recombines TRBV10-3 with TRBJ2-7; 8 nucleotides line up with TRBD1. Germline lookup yields CDR1 ENHRY and CDR2 SYGVKD. V shed 0 bases and J 6 bases; nucleotides not matched to a gene: 4. The CDR3 sequence is 14 residues long. The CDR3 sequence: CAISESDRAGEQYF. CDR3 nucleotides: TGTGCCATCAGTGAGTCGGACAGGGCCGGCGAGCAGTACTTC.

V is TRBV7-9 and J is TRBJ2-1, with 9 positions matching TRBD2. The CDR3 runs 14 residues. Trimming at V came to 3 bases and at J to 10 bases, leaving 7 bases not matched to a gene. Germline V gene lookup returns CDR1 SEHNR and CDR2 FQNEAQ (reference sequence). Here the CDR3 DNA reads TGTGCCAGCAGCTTCGGGACTAGCTATACCGAGCAGTTCTTC. This gives the protein CASSFGTSYTEQFF. The whole variable domain, filled in from reference TRBV7-9 and TRBJ2-1, reads DTGVSQNPRHKITKRGQNVTFRCDPISEHNRLYWYRQTLGQGPEFLTYFQNEAQLEKSRLLSDRFSAERPKGSFSTLEIQRTEQGDSAMYLCASSFGTSYTEQFFGPGTRLTVL.

The J gene is TRBJ1-2, the V gene TRBV5-1; D possibly corresponds to TRBD1 (6 bases). Trimming took 4 bases from V and 6 from J, leaving 22 bases between them. The CDR3 runs 16 residues. Germline V CDR1 and CDR2: SGHRS, YFSETQ. The CDR3 region is CASSSEVRDKLHGYTF. As DNA, the CDR3 is TGCGCCAGCAGCAGCGAGGTCCGGGACAAGCTGCATGGCTACACCTTC.

The chain links TRBV9 to TRBJ2-2; TRBD1 matches at 7 bases. V lost 4 bases, J lost 7 bases, and 10 bases stayed unmatched. CDR1 SGDLS and CDR2 YYNGEE come from the germline V gene. This CDR3 contains 15 residues. The CDR3, as DNA: TGTGCCAGCAGCCCCCGGGACAGATCTTACGGGGAGCTGTTTTTT. Its protein product is CASSPRDRSYGELFF.

This rearrangement joins TRBV28 to TRBJ1-1, with D possibly matching TRBD1 (6 bases). This CDR3 spans 15 amino acids. Per the germline V gene, CDR1 is MDHEN and CDR2 is SYDVKM. Trimming left V 7 bases short and J 5 bases short, with 20 bases between. In nucleotides, the CDR3 is TGTGCCAGCATCACCTTACAAGGGGGTCGGACTGAAGCTTTCTTT. Translation gives CASITLQGGRTEAFF.

The sample holds one count of this clone. The genes are TRBV4-3 and TRBJ2-3, with 10 nucleotides matching TRBD2. The CDR3 is 18 residues long. V lost 7 bases and J lost 5; bases outside the gene matches: 18. Germline CDR1 and CDR2: LGHNA and YSLEER. In DNA, the CDR3 is TGCGCCAGCACGGTTGCTCAGCGGGGGGGCGAGAGGATAGATACGCAGTATTTT. Amino acids: CASTVAQRGGERIDTQYF.

The chain combines TRBV7-3 with TRBJ2-1; the match to TRBD2 covers 9 bases. This CDR3 spans 15 amino acids. From germline, CDR1 is SGHTA and CDR2 FQGTGA. The ends lost 2 bases at V and 10 bases at J; junction bases unmatched: 9. CDR3 coding DNA: TGTGCCAGCAGCTTAGTCTCGGGACTAGCATACGAGCAGTTCTTC. Translated, it gives CASSLVSGLAYEQFF.

The V gene is TRBV12-3 or TRBV12-4, the J gene TRBJ2-7; 7 bases are a match to TRBD1. The V segment lost 2 bases and the J segment 2 bases; nucleotides outside the gene matches: 0. The CDR3 length is 13 residues. The CDR3 region is CASSLRGPYEQYF. DNA of the CDR3: TGTGCCAGCAGTTTAAGGGGGCCCTACGAGCAGTACTTC.

The V call is TRBV27, the J call TRBJ1-5, with 7 bases aligning to TRBD1. Looked up from germline, CDR1 is MNHEY and CDR2 is SMNVEV (reference sequence). V was pared by 3 bases and J by 4 bases, with 3 bases of the junction left unmatched. This CDR3 has 14 amino acids. CDR3 in amino acids: CASSLGQINQPQHF. CDR3 sequence (DNA): TGTGCCAGCAGTTTGGGACAGATTAATCAGCCCCAGCATTTT.

The chain employs TRBV4-1 and TRBJ2-7, with D perhaps matching TRBD1 (6 bases). Trimming cost V 1 base and J 1 base, with 11 bases left between them. The CDR3 totals 15 residues. Germline V gene lookup returns CDR1 MGHRA and CDR2 YSYEKL. In nucleotides, the CDR3 is TGCGCCAGCAGCCAAGGCCAGGGGCTGTCCTACGAGCAGTACTTC. Its translation is CASSQGQGLSYEQYF.

The genes are TRBV2 and TRBJ2-3; a possible D gene is TRBD2 (6 bases). Per the germline V gene, CDR1 is SNHLY and CDR2 is FYNNEI. The germline V and J ends were trimmed by 7 bases and 6 bases, with 14 bases remaining between them. The length of the CDR3 is 13 residues. DNA for the CDR3: TGTGCCAGCAACCCGGGGGAAGCGGATACGCAGTATTTT. It yields the protein CASNPGEADTQYF.

The CDR3 DNA reads as TGTGCCAGCAGCCCAAGTCTAGCGAAAATACCGGACGAAAAACTGTTTTTT. This codes for CASSPSLAKIPDEKLFF. This rearrangement joins TRBV21-1 to TRBJ1-4. TRBV21-1 is listed as a pseudogene. The CDR3 totals 17 residues.

The chain uses TRBV2 and TRBJ1-6; D ambiguous. V was trimmed by 8 bases and J by 10 bases, leaving 18 bases between them. The CDR3 loop spans 14 amino acids. Germline V gene lookup returns CDR1 SNHLY and CDR2 FYNNEI. The DNA of the CDR3 is TGTGCCAGCGGCGGCGGGTTCTACGGATCACCCCTCCACTTT. This gives the protein CASGGGFYGSPLHF.

The V call is TRBV4-2, the J call TRBJ1-1; no clear D. Germline CDR1 reads LGHNA; CDR2 reads YNFKEQ. The CDR3 has 14 amino acids. V lost 2 bases, J lost 2 bases, and 9 bases lay in between. The CDR3, as DNA: TGTGCCAGCAGCCAAAGCCCAAAAAACACTGAAGCTTTCTTT. This codes for CASSQSPKNTEAFF.

The J gene is TRBJ1-6, the V gene TRBV3-1 (or the pseudogene TRBV3-2); D is uncertain. The germline V and J ends were trimmed by 5 bases and 5 bases, with 13 bases remaining between them. From germline, CDR1 is LGHDT and CDR2 YNNKEL (reference sequence). This CDR3 spans 15 amino acids. CDR3 bases: TGTGCCAGCAGCTATCAACTTCTCGATAATTCACCCCTCCACTTT. This sequence encodes CASSYQLLDNSPLHF.

The gene calls are TRBV30 and TRBJ1-2; the D is unclear. The CDR3 runs 14 residues. CDR1 and CDR2 from the germline V gene are GTSNPN and SVGIG (reference sequence). Trimming shortened V by 3 bases and J by 3 bases, and 14 bases separated the two germline ends. This chain's CDR3 is CAWRFADFYYGYTF. In DNA form, the CDR3 reads TGTGCCTGGAGATTTGCAGATTTTTACTATGGCTACACCTTC.

In its sample, this clone was seen once. The chain recombines TRBV18 with TRBJ1-2, with D uncertain. V was clipped by 3 bases and J by 1 base, with 21 bases between them. Germline CDR1 is KGHSH and CDR2 is LQKENI. CDR3 length equals 18 residues. The chain's CDR3 is CASSPQTLGSTFNYGYTF. CDR3 sequence (DNA): TGTGCCAGCTCACCTCAGACCCTCGGGTCAACATTTAACTATGGCTACACCTTC. The complete variable domain, with remaining parts taken from reference TRBV18 and TRBJ1-2, reads NAGVMQNPRHLVRRRGQEARLRCSPMKGHSHVYWYRQLPEEGLKFMVYLQKENIIDESGMPKERFSAEFPKEGPSILRIQQVVRGDSAAYFCASSPQTLGSTFNYGYTFGSGTRLTVV.

The chain joins TRBV5-4 to TRBJ1-2; a possible D gene is TRBD1 (6 bases). CDR3 length: 14 amino acids. V lost 2 bases and J 3 bases, leaving 11 bases between the germline ends. CDR1 is SGHNT, CDR2 YYREEE, per germline (reference sequence). The CDR3 nucleotides are TGTGCCAGCAGCTTCGGGGGGGGCGACTATGGCTACACCTTC. It specifies CASSFGGGDYGYTF.

The rearrangement uses TRBV7-9 and TRBJ2-5, with a weak D call TRBD1 (6 bases). The CDR3 extends over 17 amino acids. CDR1 SEHNR and CDR2 FQNEAQ come from the germline V gene (reference sequence). V was clipped by 5 bases and J by 4 bases, with 23 bases between them. In DNA, the CDR3 is TGTGCCAGCAGCCCTGGGCAGGGGCATCGGTCAGGAGAGACCCAGTACTTC. Protein product: CASSPGQGHRSGETQYF. The full variable domain, its missing parts supplied by reference TRBV7-9 and TRBJ2-5, is DTGVSQNPRHKITKRGQNVTFRCDPISEHNRLYWYRQTLGQGPEFLTYFQNEAQLEKSRLLSDRFSAERPKGSFSTLEIQRTEQGDSAMYLCASSPGQGHRSGETQYFGPGTRLLVL.